What follows describes a single T cell receptor (beta chain). This clone showed up just a few times. What this receptor recognizes is not known. Base qualities are missing; no much larger clone stands one base away. This sample includes further DNA sequences coding for the same CDR3. The sample belongs to a study of shared clonotypes between healthy human individuals (dated by TCRdb to about 2020). Describing the broader study: A couple of women and three men aged 18 to 49 years were included in the cohort. For each donor, three plates each were used for CD4 naive and CD4 memory, two plates were used for CD8 naive, and one plate was used for CD8 memory. To estimate repertoire size and how much clonotype sharing occurs between individuals, the study deeply sequenced the blood TCR repertoires of five healthy adults. To increase sequencing depth and limit assay-specific biases, different laboratories used diverse techniques to prepare libraries and sequence TCR repertoires. Per donor, leukapheresis produced somewhere between about 0.8 and 9 billion PBMCs. Beyond this particular receptor, the publication reports: Sampling was limited to blood, and TCR repertoires in tissue likely differ from TCR repertoires in blood. Clonotypes shared by all four sorted-subset donors showed higher generation probabilities than non-shared clonotypes. About 5% of naive CD4, 3.5% of naive CD8, about 2.1% of memory CD4, and 0.35% to 0.4% of memory CD8 clonotypes were shared across several donors. Incomplete sequencing was indicated by rarefaction of sorted-subset datasets, despite the large sequencing depth. Because the study included a small number of donors, the genetic and exposure-history diversity represented was limited. Pairwise subsampling led to the expectation that sequencing depth would affect the degree of clonotype sharing among donors. Larger estimated clonotype richness was generally found for naive subsets than for memory subsets.

CD8 naive samples consisted of CD45RO-negative cells that were positively selected for CCR7, yielding a CD45RA+CCR7+ population without TemRA cells. Healthy HIV-negative adults with no recently reported acute infections or vaccinations were included as donors. Every donor was a Caucasian adult residing in Nashville, Tennessee, USA. Blood was collected by leukapheresis, and PBMCs were isolated by Ficoll-Histopaque density gradient centrifugation and then cryopreserved in liquid nitrogen vapor phase. Analytical flow cytometry was used to check the purity and quantity of every magnetically sorted T cell population. Genomic DNA was isolated from each sorted fraction and quantified by UV absorbance on a Nanodrop 2000c. Using the deep immunoSEQ assay, TCR CDR3 regions were amplified from genomic DNA by multiplex PCR. Extracted genomic DNA from each cell subset was spread evenly across all wells of several immunoSEQ 96-well plates, with each plate serving as a replicate. For sorted subsets, each replicate PCR was loaded with approximately 200 ng genomic DNA, equivalent to about 30,000 T cell genomes. Purified libraries were quantified with a Qubit 3.0 fluorometer, sized on a Bioanalyzer 2100, and re-quantified with the KAPA Library Quantification kit. Every immunoSEQ 96-well plate was sequenced on a dedicated single-read 150-cycle Illumina NextSeq 550 flow cell. Per the authors' processing: Because the immunoSEQ output included only junctional sequences and no quality scores, the filtering could not be the same as the filtering used for full-length reads. To assign V/J genes and CDR3, sequences were annotated using PyIR, a Python wrapper for IgBLAST v1.9, with IMGT germline references. Reads were removed for weak V/J assignments (E-value above 1e-6), missing CDR3, stop codons, out-of-frame junctions, or ambiguous translated residues. V3J clonotypes were defined by identical inferred V gene, J gene, and CDR3 amino acid sequence. Percentage overlap between repertoires was computed as shared unique clonotypes divided by the size of the smaller repertoire. Richness of each repertoire was evaluated using RTK rarefaction, the Chao1 estimator, and Recon v2.1 estimates of unobserved clonotypes. Generation probabilities for all TCRbeta clonotypes obtained by the gDNA method from a few donors were computed using OLGA. In its TCRdb copy, this immuneACCESS table keeps in-frame sequences only and misses some clones. Where compared with another copy, unresolved V genes explain less than half of these, and the others have no known cause. That table supplies the V and J calls and clone size; D and trimming were determined from the DNA. The sample table shows about 2.1 million clones, and more than 85% are seen once. The top ten clonotypes cover more than 1.5% of the sample.

V and J are trimmed by 2 bases and 3 bases, and the gene matches miss 2 bases of the junction. Including the terminal cysteine and phenylalanine, the CDR3 comprises 13 residues. Solely the CDR3 DNA is kept, with 39 bases framed from the first base. Reading the germline V gene gives CDR1 SGDLS and CDR2 YYNGEE. Sample: naive CD8+ T cells from PBMCs. The intended sense of this specimen's cell subset or site label: CD45RA+CCR7+. This TCR came from a man younger than 35 in good health. Some clones in this sample may be carry-over from other donors' samples. Recombination linked TRBV9 to TRBJ2-7; TRBD1 aligns with 7 central bases. The nucleotide sequence is given as TGTGCCAGCAGCGTCGGGACAGTCTACGAGCAGTACTTC. This translates into CASSVGTVYEQYF.